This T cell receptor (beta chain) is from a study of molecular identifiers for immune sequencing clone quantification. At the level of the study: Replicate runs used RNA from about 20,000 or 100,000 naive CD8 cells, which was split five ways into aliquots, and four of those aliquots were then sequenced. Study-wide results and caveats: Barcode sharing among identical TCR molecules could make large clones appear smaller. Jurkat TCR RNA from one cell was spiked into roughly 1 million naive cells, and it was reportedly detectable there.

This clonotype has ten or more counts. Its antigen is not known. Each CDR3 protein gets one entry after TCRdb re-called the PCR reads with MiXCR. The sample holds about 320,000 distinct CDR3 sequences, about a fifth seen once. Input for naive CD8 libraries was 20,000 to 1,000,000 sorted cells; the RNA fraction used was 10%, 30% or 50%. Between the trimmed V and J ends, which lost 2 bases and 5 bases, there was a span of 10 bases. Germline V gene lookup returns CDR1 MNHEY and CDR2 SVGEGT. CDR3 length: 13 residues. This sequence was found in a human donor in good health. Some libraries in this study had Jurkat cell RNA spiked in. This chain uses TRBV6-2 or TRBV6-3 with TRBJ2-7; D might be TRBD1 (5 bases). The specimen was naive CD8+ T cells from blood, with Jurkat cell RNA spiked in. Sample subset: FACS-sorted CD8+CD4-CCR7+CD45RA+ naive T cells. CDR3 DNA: TGTGCCAGCAGTTACGGGGCAAGCGACGAGCAGTACTTC. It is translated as CASSYGASDEQYF.